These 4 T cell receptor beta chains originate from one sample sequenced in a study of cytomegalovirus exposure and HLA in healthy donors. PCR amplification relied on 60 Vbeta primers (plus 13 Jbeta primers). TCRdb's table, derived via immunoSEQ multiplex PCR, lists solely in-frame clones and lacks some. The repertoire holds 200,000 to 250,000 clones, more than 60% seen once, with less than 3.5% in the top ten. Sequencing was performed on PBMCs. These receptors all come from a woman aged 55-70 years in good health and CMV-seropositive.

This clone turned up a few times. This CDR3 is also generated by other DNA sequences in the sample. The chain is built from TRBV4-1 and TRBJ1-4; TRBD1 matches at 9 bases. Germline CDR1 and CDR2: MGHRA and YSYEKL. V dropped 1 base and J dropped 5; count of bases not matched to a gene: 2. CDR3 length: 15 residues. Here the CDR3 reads CASSQVGTGNEKLFF. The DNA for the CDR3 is TGCGCCAGCAGCCAAGTAGGGACAGGGAATGAAAAACTGTTTTTT.

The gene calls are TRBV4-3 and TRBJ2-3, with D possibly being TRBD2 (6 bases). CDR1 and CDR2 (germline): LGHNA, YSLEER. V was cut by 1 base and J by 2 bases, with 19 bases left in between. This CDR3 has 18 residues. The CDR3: CASSQGITGTAYTDTQYF. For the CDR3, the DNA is TGCGCCAGCAGCCAAGGGATTACCGGGACTGCATACACAGATACGCAGTATTTT.

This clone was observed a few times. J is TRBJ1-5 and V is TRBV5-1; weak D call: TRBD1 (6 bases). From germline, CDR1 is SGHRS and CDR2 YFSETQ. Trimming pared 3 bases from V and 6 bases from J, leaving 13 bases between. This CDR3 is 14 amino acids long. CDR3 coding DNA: TGCGCCAGCAGCTCAGGGGATTTCGGTCAGCCCCAGCATTTT. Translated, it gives CASSSGDFGQPQHF.

The CDR3 nucleotides read TGTGCCAGTAACGACAGGGGTCAGCCCCAGCATTTT. The encoded protein is CASNDRGQPQHF. The rearrangement joins TRBV19 to TRBJ1-5; 8 nucleotides line up with TRBD1. From germline, CDR1 is LNHDA and CDR2 SQIVND (reference sequence). V lost 7 bases to trimming and J lost 6 bases; unmatched junction nucleotides: 2. This CDR3 is 12 amino acids long.